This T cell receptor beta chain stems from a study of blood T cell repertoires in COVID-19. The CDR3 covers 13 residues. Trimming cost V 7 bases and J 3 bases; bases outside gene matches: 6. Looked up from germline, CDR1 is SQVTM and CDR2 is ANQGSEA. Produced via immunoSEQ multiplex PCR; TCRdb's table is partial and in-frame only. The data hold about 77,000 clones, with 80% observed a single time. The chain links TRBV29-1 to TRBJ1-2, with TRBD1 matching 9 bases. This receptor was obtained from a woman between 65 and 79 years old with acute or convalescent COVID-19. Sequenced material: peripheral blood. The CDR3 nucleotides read TGCAGCGCCTGGACAGGGGAGGACTATGGCTACACCTTC. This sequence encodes CSAWTGEDYGYTF.